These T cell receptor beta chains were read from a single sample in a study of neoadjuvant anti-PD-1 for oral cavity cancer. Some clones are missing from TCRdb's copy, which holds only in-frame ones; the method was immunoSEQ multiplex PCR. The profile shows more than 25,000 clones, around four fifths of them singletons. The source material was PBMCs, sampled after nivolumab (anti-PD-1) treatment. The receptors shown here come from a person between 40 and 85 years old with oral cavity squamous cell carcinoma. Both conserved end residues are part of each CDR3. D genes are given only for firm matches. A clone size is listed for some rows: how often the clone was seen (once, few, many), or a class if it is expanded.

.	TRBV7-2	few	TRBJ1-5	TGTGCCAGCAGCTTAGTCAGAAGCGGCAATCAGCCCCAGCATTTT	CASSLVRSGNQPQHF
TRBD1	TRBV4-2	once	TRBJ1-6	TGTGCCAGCAGCCGGGACAGGGGTAGTAATTCACCCCTCCACTTT	CASSRDRGSNSPLHF
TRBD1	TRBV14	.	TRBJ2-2	TGTGCCAGCAGCCCGCAGGGGGCCGGGGAGCTGTTTTTT	CASSPQGAGELFF
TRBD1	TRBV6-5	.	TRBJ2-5	TGTGCCAGCAGCCGAGGACAGGGGGCGCGTCAGACCCAGTACTTC	CASSRGQGARQTQYF
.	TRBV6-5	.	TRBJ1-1	TGTGCCAGCAGGGACCCTCTAACTGAAGCTTTCTTT	CASRDPLTEAFF
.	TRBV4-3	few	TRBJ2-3	TGCGCCAGCAGCCAAGGACGGGATACGCAGTATTTT	CASSQGRDTQYF
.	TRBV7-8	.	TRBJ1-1	TGTGCCAGCAGCTTAGACTTCGGACAGAACACTGAAGCTTTCTTT	CASSLDFGQNTEAFF
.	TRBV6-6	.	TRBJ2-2	TGTGCCACCCAGGGGCAGGGGAACACCGGGGAGCTGTTTTTT	CATQGQGNTGELFF
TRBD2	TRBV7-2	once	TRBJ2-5	TGTGCCAGCAGCACCCGGACTAGCGGGCTCCAAGAGACCCAGTACTTC	CASSTRTSGLQETQYF
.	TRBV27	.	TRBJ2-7	TGTGCCAGCAGTTTATTTGGGGTAGCCTACGAGCAGTACTTC	CASSLFGVAYEQYF
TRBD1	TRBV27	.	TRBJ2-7	TGTGCCAGCAGTTTCTCGACAGGGGGCTACGAGCAGTACTTC	CASSFSTGGYEQYF
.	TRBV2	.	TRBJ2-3	TGTGCCAGCAGTGCCGGGGCCCTAGATACGCAGTATTTT	CASSAGALDTQYF
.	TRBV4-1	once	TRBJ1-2	TGCGCCAGCAGCCAAGATCCTATGTCCTACTATGGCTACACCTTC	CASSQDPMSYYGYTF
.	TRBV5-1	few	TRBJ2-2	TGCGCCAGCAGTGTGTTGGGGTTGAACACCGGGGAGCTGTTTTTT	CASSVLGLNTGELFF
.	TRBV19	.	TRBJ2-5	TGTGCCAGTTCCGCGGGGCACCAAGAGGCCCAGTACTTC	CASSAGHQEAQYF
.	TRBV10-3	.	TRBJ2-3	TGTGCCATCAGTGCAGGGGCTACCTTAGACGATACGCAGTATTTT	CAISAGATLDDTQYF
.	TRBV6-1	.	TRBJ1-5	TGTGCCAGCAGTGAATCGAAGGGTGGCAATCAGCCCCAGCATTTT	CASSESKGGNQPQHF
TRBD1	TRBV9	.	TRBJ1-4	TGTGCCAGCAGCGCCGGGACAGGGGGAACTAATGAAAAACTGTTTTTT	CASSAGTGGTNEKLFF
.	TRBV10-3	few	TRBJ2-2	TGTGCCATCAGGGTTACCGGGGACACCGGGGAGCTGTTTTTT	CAIRVTGDTGELFF
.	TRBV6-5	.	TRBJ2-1	TGTGCCAGCACCGCGGGGCTGTCTGAGCAGTTCTTC	CASTAGLSEQFF
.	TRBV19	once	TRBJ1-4	TGTGCCAGTAGTATAGTTGCGGGACTGACTGAAAAACTGTTTTTT	CASSIVAGLTEKLFF
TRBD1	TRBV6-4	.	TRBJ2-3	TGTGCCAGCAGTGGGGACAGGGAGGCAGATACGCAGTATTTT	CASSGDREADTQYF
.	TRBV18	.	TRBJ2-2	TGTGCCAGCTCACAGGGGTCGGTCACCGGGGAGCTGTTTTTT	CASSQGSVTGELFF
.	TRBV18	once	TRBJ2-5	TGTGCCAGCTCACCAGTGGGGTCAGGGGCGCCAGAGACCCAGTACTTC	CASSPVGSGAPETQYF
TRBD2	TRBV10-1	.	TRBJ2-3	TGCGCCAGCAGTCGGTCGGGGGGGCGGGATACGCAGTATTTT	CASSRSGGRDTQYF
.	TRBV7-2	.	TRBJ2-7	TGTGCCAGCAGCTTAGCGGGGGGTGAGCAGTACTTC	CASSLAGGEQYF
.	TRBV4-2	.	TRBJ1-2	TGTGCCAGCAGCCAAGCCGGGACACTCTATGGCTACACCTTC	CASSQAGTLYGYTF
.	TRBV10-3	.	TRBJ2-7	TGTGCCATCAATAAGGAGGTCCAGGGATACGAGCAGTACTTC	CAINKEVQGYEQYF
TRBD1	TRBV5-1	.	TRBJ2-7	TGCGCCAGCAGCGGGGACAGGGTACAAACCTACGAGCAGTACTTC	CASSGDRVQTYEQYF
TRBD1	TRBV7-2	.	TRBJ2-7	TGTGCCAGCAGCTTAGGCCCGACAGGGTCCTACGAGCAGTACTTC	CASSLGPTGSYEQYF
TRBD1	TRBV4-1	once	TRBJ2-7	TGCGCCAGCAGCCGCACCCCGGACAGGGCGCACGAGCAGTACTTC	CASSRTPDRAHEQYF
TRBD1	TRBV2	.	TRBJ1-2	TGTGCCAGCAGTGACCCTGACAGGGTTTACTATGGCTACACCTTC	CASSDPDRVYYGYTF
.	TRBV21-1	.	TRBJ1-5	TGTGCCAGCAGCTTCCCTGGGACAGGGGAGGATCAGCCCCAGCATTTT	CASSFPGTGEDQPQHF
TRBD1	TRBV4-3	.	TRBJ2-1	TGCGCCAGCAGCCAAGTAGACAGGGGCGGTGAGCAGTTCTTC	CASSQVDRGGEQFF
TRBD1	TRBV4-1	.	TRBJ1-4	TGCGCCAGCAGCCAAAAGGACAGGGGGCGCCCCGATAATGAAAAACTGTTTTTT	CASSQKDRGRPDNEKLFF
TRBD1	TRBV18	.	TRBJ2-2	TGTGCCAGCTCACCACCTACAGGGGCGAACACCGGGGAGCTGTTTTTT	CASSPPTGANTGELFF
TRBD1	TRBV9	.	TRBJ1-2	TGTGCCAGCAGCGACCGGACAGGGAGGAATCTATCTCCCTCCTTCTATGGCTACACCTTC	CASSDRTGRNLSPSFYGYTF
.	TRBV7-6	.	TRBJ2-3	TGTGCCAGCACCTTAGGATCTACTAGCACAGATACGCAGTATTTT	CASTLGSTSTDTQYF
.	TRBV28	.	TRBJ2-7	TGTGCCAGCAGTTTACATAAGGGTTTTCACTACCGCGAGCAGTACTTC	CASSLHKGFHYREQYF
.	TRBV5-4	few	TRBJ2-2	TGTGCCAGCAGCTTGGGAGGCCTTGGAGGGAACACCGGGGAGCTGTTTTTT	CASSLGGLGGNTGELFF
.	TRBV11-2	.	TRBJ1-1	TGTGCCAGCAGCCCTCGGACAAGTAACACTGAAGCTTTCTTT	CASSPRTSNTEAFF
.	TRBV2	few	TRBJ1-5	TGTGCCAGCAGTGAAGCCAGGGGAAGCAATCAGCCCCAGCATTTT	CASSEARGSNQPQHF
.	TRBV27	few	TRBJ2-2	TGTGCCAGCAGTTTATCTCGGGCTAGCAAGGGCGGGGAGCTGTTTTTT	CASSLSRASKGGELFF
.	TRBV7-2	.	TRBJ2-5	TGTGCCAGCAGCTTAGTAGGGTGGGTTCTAAGCCAAGAGACCCAGTACTTC	CASSLVGWVLSQETQYF
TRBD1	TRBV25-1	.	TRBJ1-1	TGTGCCACCGTAAACAGGGGGAACACTGAAGCTTTCTTT	CATVNRGNTEAFF